This T cell receptor beta chain was identified during a study of Ad26.COV2.S vaccination and SARS-CoV-2 variants. On the study more broadly: Donor was one of the participants in the Ad26.COV2.S arm of the COV1001 trial. Once, or twice with 56 days between doses, Ad26.COV2.S was given intramuscularly. Overall study results and limits: Those who received vaccine or placebo ended up with similar non-spike TCR breadth.

V was clipped by 5 bases and J by 1 base, with 9 bases between them. The CDR3 is 15 residues long. CDR1 and CDR2 from the germline V gene are SGHVS and FQNEAQ. Here immunoSEQ multiplex PCR was the method, and the copy in TCRdb shows in-frame clones only, minus some. The sample has 400,000 to 500,000 clones, roughly 89% seen once; the top ten hold 2.5% to 3%. The treatment is: roughly 18 received Ad26.COV2.S at low or high dose, single or two shots; about 5 received placebo; per-sample allocation not given. Sampling took place 63 days after the first vaccine or placebo injection. As to this clone: Antigen specificity is unknown.

The receptor comes from a person between 18 and 65 years old who received the Ad26.COV2.S COVID-19 vaccine or a placebo. The V and J genes are TRBV7-8 and TRBJ1-6; no reliable D call. The sample in question was peripheral blood, obtained in a trial of Ad26.COV2.S vaccine versus placebo. The CDR3, as DNA: TGTGCCAGCAGCCTTATGGGGTCCTATAATTCACCCCTCCACTTT. Translating gives CASSLMGSYNSPLHF.